The 30 T cell receptor beta chains below were found in one sample sequenced in a study of blood T cell repertoires in COVID-19. Assay: immunoSEQ multiplex PCR; the TCRdb copy retains only in-frame clones and omits some. Found here are roughly 70,000 clones, approximately 73% of them singletons; the top ten hold under 15%. The sample taken for sequencing was peripheral blood. These TCRs come from a man aged 55 to 70 with COVID-19, enrolled during active disease.

The table lists this clone with a few counts. J is TRBJ2-7 and V is TRBV6-5; 7 nucleotides line up with TRBD1. Germline trimming cut 7 bases from V and 10 bases from J; bases unmatched to any gene: 7. Germline-derived CDR1 and CDR2 are MNHEY and SVGAGI. The CDR3 is made up of 11 amino acids. The CDR3 is CASTEGAYQYF. The CDR3, as DNA: TGTGCCAGCACCGAGGGGGCGTACCAGTACTTC.

In this sample, this clone turned up once. The rearrangement links TRBV24-1 to TRBJ2-1, with TRBD2 as a possible D gene (6 bases). Germline CDR1 and CDR2: KGHDR and SFDVKD. This CDR3 spans 14 amino acids. V was trimmed by 4 bases and J by 10 bases, leaving 16 bases between them. The CDR3 DNA follows: TGTGCCACCAGTGACATGACTAGTGCCAGAGAGCAGTTCTTC. Translation gives CATSDMTSAREQFF.

This chain connects TRBV2 to TRBJ1-1, with TRBD1 as a possible D gene (6 bases). This CDR3 region has 13 residues. V was pared by 8 bases and J by 0 bases, with 10 bases between. Germline CDR1 reads SNHLY; CDR2 reads FYNNEI. The CDR3 nucleotides are TGTGCCAGCGGCGGACAGATGAACACTGAAGCTTTCTTT. This encodes CASGGQMNTEAFF.

The V call is TRBV11-2, the J call TRBJ2-7, with D possibly being TRBD2 (6 bases). This CDR3 contains 18 residues. Germline CDR1 reads SGHAT; CDR2 reads FQNNGV. V shed 8 bases and J shed 4 bases, with 30 bases lying between them. The CDR3 DNA sequence: TGTGCCAGCTCACTACGTGGAGGGTTACTTTCGTTTTTTTACGAGCAGTACTTC. Its protein is CASSLRGGLLSFFYEQYF.

The V gene is TRBV19, the J gene TRBJ1-2; D unclear. The CDR3 length is 13 residues. Trimming left V 0 bases short and J 7 bases short, with 9 bases between. CDR1 and CDR2 (germline): LNHDA, SQIVND (reference sequence). In nucleotides, the CDR3 is TGTGCCAGTAGTATAGAGGGAGGCGGTGGCTACACCTTC. Its translation: CASSIEGGGGYTF. Full variable domain (missing parts from reference TRBV19 and TRBJ1-2): DGGITQSPKYLFRKEGQNVTLSCEQNLNHDAMYWYRQDPGQGLRLIYYSQIVNDFQKGDIAEGYSVSREKKESFPLTVTSAQKNPTAFYLCASSIEGGGGYTFGSGTRLTVV.

V and J are TRBV14 and TRBJ2-5; D gene ambiguous. The ends were cut back, 5 bases at V and 0 bases at J, with 7 bases in the middle. The CDR3 consists of 13 residues. Germline CDR1 reads SGHDN; CDR2 reads FVKESK. CDR3 amino acids: CASSSNYQETQYF. The CDR3 DNA follows: TGTGCCAGCAGCTCAAACTACCAAGAGACCCAGTACTTC.

The V call is TRBV9, the J call TRBJ2-2; no reliable D call. The V gene's germline CDR1 is SGDLS and CDR2 YYNGEE. The ends were cut back, 0 bases at V and 2 bases at J, with 8 bases in the middle. The CDR3 extends over 15 amino acids. CDR3 sequence (DNA): TGTGCCAGCAGCGTAGGAGTGGGCAACACCGGGGAGCTGTTTTTT. Encoded protein: CASSVGVGNTGELFF.

CDR3 nucleotide sequence: TGTGCCAGCAGCTTATTGGACAGGAACACCGGGGAGCTGTTTTTT. Amino acids: CASSLLDRNTGELFF. This rearrangement joins TRBV5-6 to TRBJ2-2; perhaps TRBD1 as D (6 bases). V gave up 2 bases and J gave up 1 base, with 9 bases separating them. The CDR3 is made up of 15 amino acids. Germline V gene lookup returns CDR1 SGHDT and CDR2 YYEEEE.

The V gene is TRBV5-1, the J gene TRBJ1-6; the D gene is possibly TRBD1 (5 bases). V lost 1 base to trimming and J lost 4 bases, with 6 bases between them. This CDR3 has 14 amino acids. CDR1 is SGHRS and CDR2 is YFSETQ in the germline V gene. CDR3 DNA: TGCGCCAGCAGCTTGCAGGGTTATAATTCACCCCTCCACTTT. Residues: CASSLQGYNSPLHF.

This rearrangement joins TRBV5-1 to TRBJ2-3, with D perhaps TRBD1 (6 bases). Germline V CDR1 and CDR2: SGHRS, YFSETQ. The CDR3 totals 14 residues. With 4 bases removed from V and 4 bases from J, the gap between germline ends came to 13 bases. CDR3 amino acids: CASSRQVDADTQYF. The DNA of the CDR3 is TGCGCCAGCAGCCGACAGGTTGACGCAGATACGCAGTATTTT. The full variable domain, completed using reference TRBV5-1 and TRBJ2-3, is KAGVTQTPRYLIKTRGQQVTLSCSPISGHRSVSWYQQTPGQGLQFLFEYFSETQRNKGNFPGRFSGRQFSNSRSEMNVSTLELGDSALYLCASSRQVDADTQYFGPGTRLTVL.

The chain carries TRBV4-2 and TRBJ2-7, with D possibly being TRBD1 (6 bases). V was trimmed by 3 bases and J by 9 bases, leaving 21 bases between them. Germline CDR1 is LGHNA and CDR2 is YNFKEQ. There are 15 residues in the CDR3. The CDR3 region has the DNA TGTGCCAGCAGCCAGAATCCGGGACATAGGGACGTGCAGTACTTC. Residues: CASSQNPGHRDVQYF.

V gene TRBV9 combines with J gene TRBJ2-1, with TRBD1 as a possible D gene (5 bases). Trimming took 1 base from V and 8 from J, leaving 10 bases between them. Germline V CDR1 and CDR2: SGDLS, YYNGEE. The length of the CDR3 is 13 residues. The CDR3 DNA reads TGTGCCAGCAGCGTAATAGGGGCGCATGAGCAGTTCTTC. Its translation is CASSVIGAHEQFF.

The chain uses TRBV5-1 and TRBJ2-7; unclear D gene. In germline, CDR1 is SGHRS, CDR2 YFSETQ. The CDR3 sequence is 13 residues long. With 1 base removed from V and 3 bases from J, the gap between germline ends came to 8 bases. CDR3 loop: CASSLLGNYEQYF. In DNA, the CDR3 is TGCGCCAGCAGCTTGCTGGGCAACTACGAGCAGTACTTC.

This chain connects TRBV6-6 to TRBJ2-6, with D possibly matching TRBD2 (5 bases). V lost 4 bases to trimming and J lost 0 bases, with 7 bases between them. CDR1 and CDR2 from the germline V gene are MNHNY and SVGAGI (reference sequence). The CDR3 is 15 residues long. The CDR3 DNA follows: TGTGCCAGCAGTTCCCGGGGCTCTGGGGCCAACGTCCTGACTTTC. Translation: CASSSRGSGANVLTF.

The rearrangement uses TRBV6-5 and TRBJ2-5; the match to TRBD2 covers 7 bases. Germline V gives CDR1 MNHEY, CDR2 SVGAGI. V shed 5 bases, J shed 5 bases, and the junction held 11 bases outside the gene matches. The CDR3 runs to 15 residues. CDR3 bases: TGTGCCAGCAGTCCCTCGGGGGGTCGGGGGGAGACCCAGTACTTC. It translates to CASSPSGGRGETQYF.

In its sample, this clone was seen once. J is TRBJ2-5 and V is TRBV11-2; D might be TRBD2 (6 bases). With 4 bases removed from V and 5 bases from J, the gap between germline ends came to 11 bases. CDR3 length: 13 amino acids. Germline V lookup: CDR1 SGHAT, CDR2 FQNNGV. The CDR3 reads CASSSQGGETQYF. The CDR3 nucleotides read TGTGCCAGCAGCTCCCAGGGAGGTGAGACCCAGTACTTC. Full variable domain (outside the CDR3, taken from reference TRBV11-2 and TRBJ2-5): EAGVAQSPRYKIIEKRQSVAFWCNPISGHATLYWYQQILGQGPKLLIQFQNNGVVDDSQLPKDRFSAERLKGVDSTLKIQPAKLEDSAVYLCASSSQGGETQYFGPGTRLLVL.

This clone appeared a few times. This rearrangement joins TRBV5-4 to TRBJ2-4, with a possible D match to TRBD1 (5 bases). Trimming stripped 1 base from V and 1 base from J, with 6 bases between. The CDR3 runs 14 residues. Germline V gene data show CDR1 as SGHNT and CDR2 as YYREEE (reference sequence). The CDR3 region is CASSLSGAKNIQYF. DNA of the CDR3: TGTGCCAGCAGCTTGTCAGGGGCCAAAAACATTCAGTACTTC.

The V call is TRBV9, the J call TRBJ2-2; D may be TRBD2 (5 bases). Germline V lookup: CDR1 SGDLS, CDR2 YYNGEE. V gave up 0 bases and J gave up 4 bases, with 16 bases separating them. The CDR3 is 17 residues long. CDR3 protein: CASSVASLGGGTGELFF. The CDR3 nucleotides read TGTGCCAGCAGCGTAGCCTCATTGGGCGGAGGCACCGGGGAGCTGTTTTTT.

The chain couples TRBV5-6 to TRBJ2-5; 7 nucleotides match TRBD1. The J segment lost 5 bases and the V segment lost 3 bases, leaving 19 bases of the junction unmatched. The length of the CDR3 is 18 residues. From germline, CDR1 is SGHDT and CDR2 YYEEEE. In nucleotides, the CDR3 is TGTGCCAGCAGCTCGTACAGGGGCCTTGGGAGAGGGTCGGAGACCCAGTACTTC. As protein: CASSSYRGLGRGSETQYF.

The chain uses TRBV5-4 and TRBJ1-2; 7 bases match TRBD1. The CDR3 is 15 amino acids. The V gene's germline CDR1 is SGHNT and CDR2 YYREEE (reference sequence). Trimming at V came to 4 bases and at J to 2 bases, leaving 8 bases not matched to a gene. In nucleotides, the CDR3 is TGTGCCAGCAGCACAGCCGGGACAGAGAACTATGGCTACACCTTC. Translation: CASSTAGTENYGYTF.

This chain connects TRBV5-1 to TRBJ1-6; TRBD1 aligns across 7 bases. The CDR3 runs to 14 residues. With V trimmed by 4 bases and J by 9 bases, 7 bases remained unmatched. Germline CDR1 is SGHRS and CDR2 is YFSETQ. The CDR3 here is CASSDRELFSPLHF. The CDR3 bases are TGCGCCAGCAGCGACAGGGAGTTATTTTCACCCCTCCACTTT.

This clone was detected many times. This chain links TRBV5-4 with TRBJ2-2, with 7 bases matching TRBD2. Germline assignment: CDR1 SGHNT and CDR2 YYREEE (reference sequence). This CDR3 has 14 residues. Unmatched junction bases numbered 13, after V lost 10 bases and J lost 7 bases. CDR3 protein: CAARREQGFGELFF. CDR3 DNA: TGTGCCGCAAGGCGGGAGCAGGGCTTCGGGGAGCTGTTTTTT.

The gene calls are TRBV6-2 or TRBV6-3 and TRBJ2-1; a possible D gene is TRBD1 (6 bases). This CDR3 has 17 residues. CDR1 is MNHEY, CDR2 SVGEGT, per germline. Trimming cost V 2 bases and J 4 bases, with 18 bases left between them. CDR3 nucleotide sequence: TGTGCCAGCAGTTACGCTTCGTGGACAGTGAGATACAATGAGCAGTTCTTC. As protein: CASSYASWTVRYNEQFF.

V gene TRBV10-3 combines with J gene TRBJ2-7; D gene uncertain. Germline assignment: CDR1 ENHRY and CDR2 SYGVKD. The CDR3 spans 13 residues. Deletions cut 10 bases from V and 3 bases from J, with 16 bases between. The chain's CDR3 is CATSPADIYEQYF. The CDR3 DNA reads TGTGCCACCTCTCCCGCTGACATCTACGAGCAGTACTTC.

The CDR3 nucleotides are TGTGCCACCAGCAGAGATTTGGGGCTCGAAGAGACCCAGTACTTC. This sequence encodes CATSRDLGLEETQYF. The chain employs TRBV15 and TRBJ2-5; D perhaps matches TRBD1 (5 bases). The CDR3 consists of 15 residues. Trimming stripped 0 bases from V and 3 bases from J, with 11 bases between. The germline V gene encodes CDR1 LNHNV and CDR2 YYDKDF (reference sequence).

By sample share, this clone is medium-sized. The chain is built from TRBV11-3 and TRBJ1-2; D unresolved. The V gene lost 8 bases and the J gene lost 2 bases, with 9 bases spanning the gap. The CDR3 is made up of 12 amino acids. Germline loops: CDR1 SGHNT, CDR2 YENEEA. The CDR3 reads CASHSPNYGYTF. DNA for the CDR3: TGTGCCAGCCACAGTCCCAACTATGGCTACACCTTC.

This clone was recorded a few times. The chain joins TRBV11-1 to TRBJ2-5; 10 positions agree with TRBD2. Germline CDR1 is SGHAT and CDR2 is FQDESV (reference sequence). Trimming removed 6 bases from V and 5 bases from J; junction bases left unmatched: 9. CDR3 length: 15 amino acids. This CDR3 is CASSPDLAGEETQYF. CDR3 nucleotide sequence: TGTGCCAGCAGTCCCGACCTAGCGGGGGAGGAGACCCAGTACTTC.

The genes are TRBV13 and TRBJ2-7; D perhaps matches TRBD2 (6 bases). The V end was cut by 6 bases, the J end by 6 bases, with 15 bases between. This CDR3 has 13 amino acids. Looked up from germline, CDR1 is PRHDT and CDR2 is FYEKMQ (reference sequence). The CDR3 loop reads CASRQAGGGEQYF. DNA for the CDR3: TGTGCCAGCAGGCAAGCGGGTGGGGGCGAGCAGTACTTC.

V usage is TRBV6-5 and J usage is TRBJ1-2; no firm D call. Per the germline V gene, CDR1 is MNHEY and CDR2 is SVGAGI. Trimming removed 8 bases at V and 4 bases at J, with 11 bases between. The CDR3 has 12 residues. The CDR3 DNA sequence: TGTGCCAGCGTCGAGGTGGGCTATGGCTACACCTTC. Translating gives CASVEVGYGYTF.

The chain recombines TRBV20-1 with TRBJ2-1, with D perhaps TRBD2 (6 bases). Per germline, CDR1 DFQATT and CDR2 SNEGSKA (reference sequence). Trimming left V 3 bases short and J 1 base short, with 13 bases between. The CDR3 totals 15 residues. The CDR3 region is CSASGAGPSYNEQFF. The CDR3 DNA follows: TGCAGTGCTAGTGGAGCGGGTCCTTCCTACAATGAGCAGTTCTTC.